Listed below are T cell receptor beta chains from one sample, sequenced in a study of cytomegalovirus exposure and HLA in healthy donors. Produced via immunoSEQ multiplex PCR; TCRdb's table is partial and in-frame only. In the table there are approximately 99,000 clones, roughly four fifths of which are singletons. The sequenced sample consisted of PBMCs. Receptors were obtained from a man in his forties or fifties in good health and CMV-seronegative. Both conserved end residues are part of each CDR3. Fields, in order: CDR3 protein, CDR3 DNA, CDR3 length, V gene, clone size, D gene, J gene. The D gene is left open where the match is weak. Only part of the rows carry a size: once, few, many, or a class if the clone is expanded.

CDR3: CASSISDRVGEQYF; DNA: TGTGCCAGTAGTATATCGGACAGGGTGGGGGAGCAGTACTTC; length: 14; V: TRBV19; size: -; D: TRBD1; J: TRBJ2-7
CDR3: CASSHGTAAYNEQFF; DNA: TGTGCCAGCTCACACGGGACAGCGGCCTACAATGAGCAGTTCTTC; length: 15; V: TRBV18; size: -; D: TRBD1; J: TRBJ2-1
CDR3: CASSPFRSGGAFDTQYF; DNA: TGTGCCAGCAGCCCCTTCAGAAGCGGGGGGGCTTTCGATACGCAGTATTTT; length: 17; V: TRBV14; size: few; D: TRBD2; J: TRBJ2-3
CDR3: CSVEPGTGGGTGELFF; DNA: TGCAGCGTTGAACCCGGGACAGGGGGCGGAACCGGGGAGCTGTTTTTT; length: 16; V: TRBV29-1; size: -; D: TRBD1; J: TRBJ2-2
CDR3: CASSSLTSGATDTQYF; DNA: TGTGCCAGCAGCTCGCTAACTAGCGGGGCCACAGATACGCAGTATTTT; length: 16; V: TRBV5-4; size: -; D: TRBD2; J: TRBJ2-3
CDR3: CASSFITGPSGYGYTF; DNA: TGTGCCAGCAGCTTTATTACTGGCCCGTCGGGATATGGCTACACCTTC; length: 16; V: TRBV7-2; size: -; D: -; J: TRBJ1-2
CDR3: CASSQQVNEKLFF; DNA: TGTGCCAGCAGCCAACAGGTCAATGAAAAACTGTTTTTT; length: 13; V: TRBV7-8; size: -; D: -; J: TRBJ1-4
CDR3: CASSYYSGGEQFF; DNA: TGTGCCAGCAGTTACTATAGCGGAGGTGAGCAGTTCTTC; length: 13; V: TRBV6-5; size: few; D: -; J: TRBJ2-1
CDR3: CASSYGGGVILEEQYF; DNA: TGTGCCAGCAGTTACGGCGGGGGGGTCATTCTCGAAGAGCAGTACTTC; length: 16; V: TRBV6-5; size: -; D: TRBD2; J: TRBJ2-7
CDR3: CASSPPRQDHEQYF; DNA: TGTGCCAGCTCACCGCCGAGACAGGACCACGAGCAGTACTTC; length: 14; V: TRBV18; size: few; D: -; J: TRBJ2-7
CDR3: CSVERAAGGFYNEQFF; DNA: TGCAGCGTTGAACGGGCGGCGGGGGGATTCTACAATGAGCAGTTCTTC; length: 16; V: TRBV29-1; size: -; D: TRBD2; J: TRBJ2-1
CDR3: CASSAQGGSDQPQHF; DNA: TGCGCCAGCAGCGCGCAAGGGGGTAGCGACCAGCCCCAGCATTTT; length: 15; V: TRBV4-1; size: -; D: -; J: TRBJ1-5
CDR3: CASSSLAGGGGETQYF; DNA: TGTGCCAGCAGTTCTCTAGCGGGGGGAGGTGGCGAGACCCAGTACTTC; length: 16; V: TRBV28; size: -; D: TRBD2; J: TRBJ2-5
CDR3: CASSQQGANEKLFF; DNA: TGTGCCAGCAGCCAACAGGGTGCTAATGAAAAACTGTTTTTT; length: 14; V: TRBV5-4; size: -; D: -; J: TRBJ1-4
CDR3: CASSWRDRGLANYGYTF; DNA: TGTGCCAGTAGTTGGCGGGACAGGGGGCTTGCTAACTATGGCTACACCTTC; length: 17; V: TRBV19; size: -; D: TRBD1; J: TRBJ1-2
CDR3: CASNRGGVSTDTQYF; DNA: TGTGCCAGCAACCGCGGGGGGGTTAGCACAGATACGCAGTATTTT; length: 15; V: TRBV9; size: -; D: TRBD2; J: TRBJ2-3
CDR3: CASSLPARRGHHNEQFF; DNA: TGTGCCAGCAGTTTACCCGCGAGGCGGGGGCATCACAATGAGCAGTTCTTC; length: 17; V: TRBV27; size: -; D: -; J: TRBJ2-1
CDR3: CASSPKRGTDTDTQYF; DNA: TGTGCCAGCAGCCCAAAGCGGGGGACGGACACAGATACGCAGTATTTT; length: 16; V: TRBV4-2; size: -; D: TRBD2; J: TRBJ2-3
CDR3: CASKLEDTEAFF; DNA: TGCGCCAGCAAACTCGAAGACACTGAAGCTTTCTTT; length: 12; V: TRBV5-1; size: -; D: -; J: TRBJ1-1
CDR3: CASSLRGQNYEQYF; DNA: TGTGCCAGCAGCTTAAGGGGGCAGAACTACGAGCAGTACTTC; length: 14; V: TRBV11-3; size: -; D: TRBD1; J: TRBJ2-7
CDR3: CASSQDVRTSGGSVAKNIQYF; DNA: TGTGCCAGCAGCCAAGATGTTCGGACTAGCGGGGGATCAGTAGCCAAAAACATTCAGTACTTC; length: 21; V: TRBV4-2; size: many; D: TRBD2; J: TRBJ2-4
CDR3: CASSFGGGTDTQYF; DNA: TGTGCCAGCAGTTTTGGCGGGGGCACAGATACGCAGTATTTT; length: 14; V: TRBV27; size: -; D: -; J: TRBJ2-3
CDR3: CASNQAGGPYNEQFF; DNA: TGTGCCAGCAACCAAGCGGGGGGTCCCTACAATGAGCAGTTCTTC; length: 15; V: TRBV6-1; size: -; D: TRBD2; J: TRBJ2-1
CDR3: CASSITTGPSGYEQYF; DNA: TGTGCCAGCTCAATAACGACAGGCCCTTCGGGCTACGAGCAGTACTTC; length: 16; V: TRBV18; size: -; D: -; J: TRBJ2-7
CDR3: CASSLQGPTTEAFF; DNA: TGCGCCAGCAGCTTGCAGGGCCCTACCACTGAAGCTTTCTTT; length: 14; V: TRBV5-1; size: -; D: -; J: TRBJ1-1
CDR3: CASSPRGTSGVSYEQYF; DNA: TGCGCCAGCAGCCCCCGAGGGACTAGCGGCGTTTCCTACGAGCAGTACTTC; length: 17; V: TRBV5-1; size: -; D: TRBD2; J: TRBJ2-7
CDR3: CASSLGHGQPNTEAFF; DNA: TGTGCCAGCAGCTTAGGACACGGACAGCCGAACACTGAAGCTTTCTTT; length: 16; V: TRBV7-9; size: -; D: -; J: TRBJ1-1
CDR3: CASSSVREQYF; DNA: TGTGCCAGCAGTTCGGTCAGGGAGCAGTACTTC; length: 11; V: TRBV28; size: medium-sized; D: -; J: TRBJ2-7
CDR3: CASSDLGSGHNEQFF; DNA: TGTGCCAGCAGTGATTTGGGTAGCGGACACAATGAGCAGTTCTTC; length: 15; V: TRBV6-4; size: -; D: -; J: TRBJ2-1
CDR3: CASSPGVHNEQFF; DNA: TGTGCCAGCAGCCCAGGTGTACACAATGAGCAGTTCTTC; length: 13; V: TRBV7-3; size: -; D: -; J: TRBJ2-1
CDR3: CASSTDRGHNQPQHF; DNA: TGTGCCAGCAGTACGGACAGGGGGCATAATCAGCCCCAGCATTTT; length: 15; V: TRBV27; size: -; D: TRBD1; J: TRBJ1-5
CDR3: CASRSDTSNQPQHF; DNA: TGTGCCAGCAGGTCGGACACAAGCAATCAGCCCCAGCATTTT; length: 14; V: TRBV6-1; size: -; D: -; J: TRBJ1-5
CDR3: CASSLVSGGAPHEQYF; DNA: TGTGCCAGCAGCTTAGTTAGCGGGGGGGCCCCCCACGAGCAGTACTTC; length: 16; V: TRBV7-2; size: -; D: TRBD2; J: TRBJ2-7
CDR3: CASSSWTGGNQPQHF; DNA: TGCGCCAGCAGCTCTTGGACAGGGGGCAATCAGCCCCAGCATTTT; length: 15; V: TRBV4-1; size: -; D: TRBD1; J: TRBJ1-5
CDR3: CASGSRDRGDNEQFF; DNA: TGTGCCAGCGGCTCCCGGGACAGGGGCGACAATGAGCAGTTCTTC; length: 15; V: TRBV7-9; size: -; D: TRBD1; J: TRBJ2-1
CDR3: CASSQRGGFTYEQYF; DNA: TGTGCCAGTAGTCAACGGGGGGGGTTTACCTACGAGCAGTACTTC; length: 15; V: TRBV19; size: few; D: TRBD2; J: TRBJ2-7
CDR3: CASSFLRAGDTEAFF; DNA: TGTGCCAGCAGCTTCCTACGGGCGGGCGACACTGAAGCTTTCTTT; length: 15; V: TRBV5-8; size: -; D: -; J: TRBJ1-1
CDR3: CASRDEGVREQYF; DNA: TGCGCCAGCAGAGACGAAGGGGTGAGGGAGCAGTACTTC; length: 13; V: TRBV5-1; size: -; D: -; J: TRBJ2-7
CDR3: CASSAIPPGQGAGGGRETQYF; DNA: TGTGCCAGCAGCGCCATCCCACCGGGACAGGGGGCGGGTGGTGGTCGGGAGACCCAGTACTTC; length: 21; V: TRBV27; size: -; D: TRBD1; J: TRBJ2-5
CDR3: CASSGDRDFANVLTF; DNA: TGCGCCAGCAGCGGGGACAGGGACTTCGCCAACGTCCTGACTTTC; length: 15; V: TRBV5-1; size: few; D: TRBD1; J: TRBJ2-6
CDR3: CASSAPSGSSYNEQFF; DNA: TGCGCCAGCAGCGCCCCTAGCGGTAGCTCCTACAATGAGCAGTTCTTC; length: 16; V: TRBV5-1; size: once; D: TRBD2; J: TRBJ2-1
CDR3: CASNSRALYQETQYF; DNA: TGTGCCAGCAACTCGCGGGCGCTGTACCAAGAGACCCAGTACTTC; length: 15; V: TRBV2; size: -; D: -; J: TRBJ2-5
CDR3: CASSERGARTDTQYF; DNA: TGTGCCAGCAGTGAACGGGGGGCCCGCACAGATACGCAGTATTTT; length: 15; V: TRBV2; size: -; D: -; J: TRBJ2-3
CDR3: CASGGTGRGYTF; DNA: TGTGCCAGTGGGGGGACAGGACGTGGCTACACCTTC; length: 12; V: TRBV2; size: -; D: TRBD1; J: TRBJ1-2
CDR3: CASSESRGLGSYEQYF; DNA: TGTGCCAGCAGTGAATCACGAGGTCTCGGCTCCTACGAGCAGTACTTC; length: 16; V: TRBV6-1; size: -; D: -; J: TRBJ2-7
CDR3: CASSLTGLNTEAFF; DNA: TGCGCCAGCAGCCTGACAGGGCTGAACACTGAAGCTTTCTTT; length: 14; V: TRBV5-1; size: -; D: TRBD1; J: TRBJ1-1
CDR3: CAISESGGGEQYF; DNA: TGTGCCATCAGTGAGTCGGGAGGGGGTGAGCAGTACTTC; length: 13; V: TRBV10-3; size: -; D: -; J: TRBJ2-7
CDR3: CASSWTRGGETQYF; DNA: TGTGCCAGCAGCTGGACTAGGGGAGGGGAGACCCAGTACTTC; length: 14; V: TRBV7-2; size: -; D: TRBD2; J: TRBJ2-5
CDR3: CASSIDRIAKNIQYF; DNA: TGTGCCAGCAGCATTGACAGAATAGCCAAAAACATTCAGTACTTC; length: 15; V: TRBV11-1; size: -; D: -; J: TRBJ2-4
CDR3: CASSPRDRGPNDEQFF; DNA: TGTGCCAGCAGTCCCCGGGACAGGGGGCCGAATGATGAGCAGTTCTTC; length: 16; V: TRBV6-6; size: -; D: TRBD1; J: TRBJ2-1
CDR3: CASSPLGSDQPQHF; DNA: TGTGCCAGCAGCCCCCTGGGCTCCGATCAGCCCCAGCATTTT; length: 14; V: TRBV5-6; size: -; D: -; J: TRBJ1-5
CDR3: CASTPSAGGHQPQHF; DNA: TGTGCCAGCACCCCCTCTGCAGGGGGCCATCAGCCCCAGCATTTT; length: 15; V: TRBV2; size: medium-sized; D: TRBD1; J: TRBJ1-5
CDR3: CASSGDRGSPLHF; DNA: TGTGCCAGCAGTGGGGACAGGGGTTCACCCCTCCACTTT; length: 13; V: TRBV6-4; size: -; D: TRBD1; J: TRBJ1-6
CDR3: CASSLGSTYGYTF; DNA: TGTGCCAGCAGTTTGGGCAGCACCTATGGCTACACCTTC; length: 13; V: TRBV27; size: -; D: -; J: TRBJ1-2
CDR3: CASSTTHQTRILGYTF; DNA: TGTGCCAGTAGTACAACCCACCAGACACGGATCCTTGGCTACACCTTC; length: 16; V: TRBV19; size: -; D: -; J: TRBJ1-2